A selection of T cell receptor beta chains follows, all from one sample in a study of T cells after yellow fever vaccination. TCRdb processed the 5' RACE reads anew with MiXCR; each CDR3 protein has one entry. This sample has 200,000 to 250,000 distinct CDR3 sequences, with roughly 7.2% found just once. Sequencing was performed on CD4+ T cells sorted from PBMCs, taken 15 days after the yellow fever booster vaccination. All receptors come from a man aged 25-40 years who received the YFV17D yellow fever vaccine. CDR3s leave out the opening cysteine and the closing phenylalanine or tryptophan.

j_call v_call cdr3_aa
TRBJ1-2 TRBV20-1 SASSYNYGYT
TRBJ2-2 TRBV20-1 SARRAGGAGELF
TRBJ2-7 TRBV9 ASSVWNEQY
TRBJ2-1 TRBV20-1 SALRSAGGNEQF
TRBJ2-2 TRBV7-2 ASSAGLAGGELF
TRBJ2-7 TRBV7-2 ASSSGGPYEQY
TRBJ2-7 TRBV25-1 ASSRYTAYEQY
TRBJ2-7 TRBV7-9 ASSSQGGSYEQY
TRBJ2-7 TRBV7-6 ASSTVWTSEQY
TRBJ1-2 TRBV5-6 ASSLVYRDIPGYT
TRBJ2-5 TRBV2 ASSAQGLEKETQY
TRBJ2-1 TRBV18 ASSPMGLPYNEQF
TRBJ1-5 TRBV7-8 ASSFGPARNSNQPQH
TRBJ1-4 TRBV3-1 ASSQRDRIGEKLF
TRBJ2-3 TRBV29-1 SVETGAYTQY
TRBJ2-1 TRBV7-3 ASSLNVAGVYNEQF
TRBJ2-7 TRBV7-8 ASSPLTSYEQY
TRBJ2-1 TRBV15 ATSRVGKLSSYNEQF
TRBJ2-1 TRBV28 ASSGVPYNEQF
TRBJ2-1 TRBV28 ASSSRGSPHNEQF
TRBJ2-6 TRBV15 ATSRVSRSGANVLT
TRBJ2-1 TRBV27 ASSFSRTVHNEQF
TRBJ2-1 TRBV2 ASSERRRSVHNEQF
TRBJ2-7 TRBV12-3/TRBV12-4 ASSTTGTSYEQY
TRBJ2-7 TRBV20-1 SASPDPGLAGSYYEQY
TRBJ2-3 TRBV19 ASGEGSDTQY